What follows is one T cell receptor beta chain and its context. The antigen remains unidentified. Via MiXCR, TCRdb re-called the reads, giving one row per CDR3 protein. Of just under 500,000 distinct CDR3 sequences in the sample, about 33% were seen once. The sample comes from a study of T cell repertoires in cytomegalovirus infection. The CDR3 totals 19 residues. The V gene end was trimmed by 5 bases and the J gene end by 8 bases; junction bases not matched to a gene: 21. V is TRBV12-3 or TRBV12-4 and J is TRBJ1-4, with 9 bases identical to TRBD1. The TCR sequence derives from a human donor in good health (CMV status not recorded). Some clones in this sample may be carry-over from other donors' samples. The sample in question was cultured PBMCs, obtained from culture after CMV antigen stimulation. The CDR3 DNA reads TGTGCCAGCAGTCCCCTTTACAGGGGGCTTTTAACGCGTGAGGAAAAACTGTTTTTT. Protein sequence: CASSPLYRGLLTREEKLFF.